This record covers a single T cell receptor beta chain. Its specificity is unknown. The data are from a study of cytomegalovirus exposure and HLA in healthy donors. The PCR contained 60 Vbeta and 13 Jbeta primers. Profiling relied on immunoSEQ multiplex PCR, and the TCRdb table lists in-frame clones only, not all of them. The repertoire holds 90,000 to 100,000 clones, under 75% seen once, with 1.2% in the top ten. The CDR3 contains 13 residues. Germline V lookup: CDR1 SGHRS, CDR2 YFSETQ. Deletions cut 4 bases from V and 5 bases from J, with 12 bases between. The study's findings and limits: Indistinguishable V segments, including TRBV6-2 and TRBV6-3, were excluded.

The sequence was collected from a female donor in good health and CMV-seronegative. The specimen sequenced was PBMCs. This chain uses TRBV5-1 with TRBJ2-5; the D gene is possibly TRBD1 (6 bases). As DNA, the CDR3 is TGCGCCAGCAGCCCAGGACAGTTGGAGACCCAGTACTTC. Translating it yields CASSPGQLETQYF.